These T cell receptor beta chains were read from a single sample in a study of regulatory T cells in long-lasting Graves disease. TCRdb itself ran the multiplex PCR reads through MiXCR, one entry per CDR3 protein. This sample has under 500,000 distinct CDR3 sequences, with less than 20% found just once. These same data were also listed under a study on T cells in Graves' hyperthyroidism and ophthalmopathy.

The sample in question was peripheral blood mononuclear cells (PBMCs), obtained at new diagnosis, from a patient treated with antithyroid drugs. The source of these receptors is a woman aged 30 to 39 with Graves disease. CDR3s include the opening cysteine and the closing phenylalanine or tryptophan. D genes are given only for firm matches. Clone size, where shown, is once, few, many, or a class for clones that have expanded.

clone_size j_call v_call d_call cdr3_nt cdr3_aa
many TRBJ2-7 TRBV20-1 NA TGCAGTGCTAGTGGAGGATTTGGCCAAAACTACGAGCAGTACTTC CSASGGFGQNYEQYF
few TRBJ2-6 TRBV20-1 TRBD2 TGCAGTGCTAGGGTGCGAGCCCTAGCGGGAGGGTCTGGGGCCAACGTCCTGACTTTC CSARVRALAGGSGANVLTF
few TRBJ2-2 TRBV27 NA TGTGCCAGCAGCCCCGAGGACGGCACCGGGGAGCTGTTTTTT CASSPEDGTGELFF
many TRBJ2-7 TRBV19 NA TGTGCCAGTAGTATGATGGCTGGACACTACGAGCAGTACTTC CASSMMAGHYEQYF
NA TRBJ2-1 TRBV19 NA TGTGCCAGTAGTACGTACTCGGTTGCTGAGCAGTTCTTC CASSTYSVAEQFF
many TRBJ2-7 TRBV15 NA TGTGCCACCAGCAGAGAGGCGGGCCCCTACGAGCAGTACTTC CATSREAGPYEQYF
many TRBJ2-7 TRBV27 NA TGTGCCAGCAGTCACAACCACGGGGTGGCCGCCTACGAGCAGTACTTC CASSHNHGVAAYEQYF
many TRBJ2-7 TRBV5-5 TRBD2 TGTGCCAGCAGCTTGCTTCGGGAGGGCCTTTACGAGCAGTACTTC CASSLLREGLYEQYF
NA TRBJ2-7 TRBV28 NA TGTGCCAGCAGGGAACCAGGACAGTCCTCCTACGAGCAGTACTTC CASREPGQSSYEQYF
many TRBJ2-7 TRBV6-1 TRBD2 TGTGCCAGCAGGCCCGCCACTAGCGGCAGGCAGTACTTC CASRPATSGRQYF
NA TRBJ2-2 TRBV7-8 NA TGTGCCAGCAGCTTAGAGTACGGGAGTAGCACCGGGGAGCTGTTTTTT CASSLEYGSSTGELFF
many TRBJ2-3 TRBV6-1 NA TGTGCCAGCAGTGAAGTTTACGGACTTAGCACAGATACGCAGTATTTT CASSEVYGLSTDTQYF
many TRBJ1-2 TRBV27 NA TGTGCCAGCAGTTTCCGAGACGGGAACTATGGCTACACCTTC CASSFRDGNYGYTF
NA TRBJ2-1 TRBV11-1 TRBD2 TGTGCCAGCACCGGGGGGATAGATGAGCAGTTCTTC CASTGGIDEQFF
NA TRBJ1-2 TRBV4-1 NA TGCGCCAGCAGCCAAGAGATCCCAGCGCCGCGTGGCTACACCTTC CASSQEIPAPRGYTF
NA TRBJ1-5 TRBV19 NA TGTGCCAGTAGTATGACCAGGGCGGGCAATCAGCCCCAGCATTTT CASSMTRAGNQPQHF
few TRBJ2-1 TRBV20-1 NA TGCAGTGCTAGTCTAGGGCTAGGGGTTGATGAGCAGTTCTTC CSASLGLGVDEQFF
NA TRBJ2-5 TRBV7-2 TRBD1 TGTGCCAGCAGCTTAAGCCGGACAGGCCCCAATTTC CASSLSRTGPNF
many TRBJ2-5 TRBV5-4 NA TGTGCCAGCAGCTTGTTACTGCACACGGGGCGTGGACCGCCCAGAACCCAGTACTTC CASSLLLHTGRGPPRTQYF
NA TRBJ2-7 TRBV29-1 NA TGCAGCGCTAAGGGCCAATACGAGCAGTACTTC CSAKGQYEQYF
many TRBJ2-7 TRBV19 TRBD2 TGTGCCAGTAGTATCCTCTTTTCGGGAGGGCCGGATGAGCAGTACTTC CASSILFSGGPDEQYF